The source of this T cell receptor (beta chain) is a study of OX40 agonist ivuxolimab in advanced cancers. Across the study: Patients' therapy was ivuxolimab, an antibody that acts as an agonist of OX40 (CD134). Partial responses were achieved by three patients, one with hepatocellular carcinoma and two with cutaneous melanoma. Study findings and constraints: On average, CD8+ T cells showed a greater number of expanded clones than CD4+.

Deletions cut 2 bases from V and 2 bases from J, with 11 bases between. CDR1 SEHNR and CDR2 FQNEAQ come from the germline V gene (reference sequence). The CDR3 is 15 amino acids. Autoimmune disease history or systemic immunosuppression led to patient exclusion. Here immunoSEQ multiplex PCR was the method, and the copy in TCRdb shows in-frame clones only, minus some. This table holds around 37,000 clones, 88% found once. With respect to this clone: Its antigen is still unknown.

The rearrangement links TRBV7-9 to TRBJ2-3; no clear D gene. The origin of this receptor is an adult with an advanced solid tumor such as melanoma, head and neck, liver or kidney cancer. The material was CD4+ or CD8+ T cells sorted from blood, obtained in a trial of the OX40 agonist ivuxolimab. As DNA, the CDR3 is TGTGCCAGCAGCTTATCGGGTGGCAACACAGATACGCAGTATTTT. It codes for CASSLSGGNTDTQYF.